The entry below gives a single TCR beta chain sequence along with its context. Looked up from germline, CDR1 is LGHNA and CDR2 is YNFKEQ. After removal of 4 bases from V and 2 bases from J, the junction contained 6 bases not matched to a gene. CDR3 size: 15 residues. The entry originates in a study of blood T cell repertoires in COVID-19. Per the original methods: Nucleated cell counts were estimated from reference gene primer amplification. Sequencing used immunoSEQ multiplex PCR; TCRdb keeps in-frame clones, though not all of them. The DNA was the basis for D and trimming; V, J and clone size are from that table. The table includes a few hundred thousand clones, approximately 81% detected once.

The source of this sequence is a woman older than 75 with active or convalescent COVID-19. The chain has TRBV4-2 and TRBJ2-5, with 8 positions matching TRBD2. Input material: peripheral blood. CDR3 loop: CASSLGSGGQETQYF. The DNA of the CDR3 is TGTGCCAGCAGCCTCGGCTCGGGGGGGCAAGAGACCCAGTACTTC.